What follows describes a single TCR beta chain. Its antigen is unknown. These data are taken from a study of cytomegalovirus exposure and HLA in healthy donors. Findings and caveats of the study: Altogether, around 160 TCR beta chains were recorded as cytomegalovirus-associated.

V gave up 3 bases and J gave up 3 bases; unmatched junction bases: 8. This CDR3 has 16 amino acids. CDR1 is SGDLS and CDR2 is YYNGEE in the germline V gene. Assay: immunoSEQ multiplex PCR; the TCRdb copy retains only in-frame clones and omits some. The sample holds under 150,000 clones, roughly 90% seen once. This sequence joins TRBV9 and TRBJ2-3; the match to TRBD2 covers 9 bases. The TCR sequence derives from a woman between 18 and 29 years old in good health and CMV-seropositive. Sequencing used PBMCs. CDR3 sequence: CASSASGRGGTDTQYF. In DNA form, the CDR3 reads TGTGCCAGCAGCGCATCCGGGCGGGGGGGGACAGATACGCAGTATTTT.